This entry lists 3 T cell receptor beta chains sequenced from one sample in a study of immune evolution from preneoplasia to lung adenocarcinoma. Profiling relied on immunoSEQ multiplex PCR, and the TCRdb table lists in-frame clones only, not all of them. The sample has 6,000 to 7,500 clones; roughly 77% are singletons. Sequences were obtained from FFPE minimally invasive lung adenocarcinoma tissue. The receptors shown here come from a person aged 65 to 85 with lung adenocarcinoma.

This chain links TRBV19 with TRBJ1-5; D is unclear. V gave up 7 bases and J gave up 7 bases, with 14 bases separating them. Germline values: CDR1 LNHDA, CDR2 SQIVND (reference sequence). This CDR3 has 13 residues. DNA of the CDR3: TGTGCCAGTACCAAGGGATGGGTCCAGCCCCAGCATTTT. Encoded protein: CASTKGWVQPQHF.

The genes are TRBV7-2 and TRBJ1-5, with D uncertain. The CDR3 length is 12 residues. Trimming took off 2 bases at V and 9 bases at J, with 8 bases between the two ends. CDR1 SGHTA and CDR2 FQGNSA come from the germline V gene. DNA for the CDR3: TGTGCCAGCAGCTTAATGTTGGGGCCCCAGCATTTT. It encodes CASSLMLGPQHF.

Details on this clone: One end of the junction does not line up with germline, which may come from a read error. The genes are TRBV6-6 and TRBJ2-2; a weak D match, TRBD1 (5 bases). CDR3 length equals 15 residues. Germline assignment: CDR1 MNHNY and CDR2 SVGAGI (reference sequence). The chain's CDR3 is CASSYLGQNTGELFF. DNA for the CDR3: TGTGCCAGCAGCTACTTGGGGCAGAACACCGGGGAGCTGTTTTTT.